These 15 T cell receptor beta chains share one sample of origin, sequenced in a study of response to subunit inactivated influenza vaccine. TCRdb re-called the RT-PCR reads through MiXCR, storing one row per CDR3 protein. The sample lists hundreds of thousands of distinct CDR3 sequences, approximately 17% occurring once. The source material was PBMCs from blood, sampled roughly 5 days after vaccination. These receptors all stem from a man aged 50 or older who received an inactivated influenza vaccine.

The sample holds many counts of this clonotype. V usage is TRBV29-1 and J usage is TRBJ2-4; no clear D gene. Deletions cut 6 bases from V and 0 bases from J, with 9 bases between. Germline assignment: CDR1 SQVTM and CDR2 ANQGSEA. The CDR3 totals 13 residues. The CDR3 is CSVETLAKNIQYF. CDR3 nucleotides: TGCAGCGTCGAGACCTTAGCCAAAAACATTCAGTACTTC.

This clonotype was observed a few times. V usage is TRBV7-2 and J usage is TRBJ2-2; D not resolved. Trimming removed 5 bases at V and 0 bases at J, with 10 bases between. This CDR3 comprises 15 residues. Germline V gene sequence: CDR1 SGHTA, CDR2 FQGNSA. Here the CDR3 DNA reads TGTGCCAGCAGCATACACGGAGCGAACACCGGGGAGCTGTTTTTT. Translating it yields CASSIHGANTGELFF.

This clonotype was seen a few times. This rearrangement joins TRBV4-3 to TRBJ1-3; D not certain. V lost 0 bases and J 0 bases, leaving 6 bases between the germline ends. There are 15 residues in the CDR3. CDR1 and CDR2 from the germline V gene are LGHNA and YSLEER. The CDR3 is CASSQDRTSGNTIYF. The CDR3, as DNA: TGCGCCAGCAGCCAAGACAGGACCTCTGGAAACACCATATATTTT.

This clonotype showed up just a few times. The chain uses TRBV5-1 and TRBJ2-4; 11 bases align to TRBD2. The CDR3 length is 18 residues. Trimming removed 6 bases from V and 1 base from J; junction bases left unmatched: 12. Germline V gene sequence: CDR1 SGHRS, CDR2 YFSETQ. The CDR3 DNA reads TGCGCCAGCAATACTGGGACTAGCGGAGGGGTGGCCAAAAACATTCAGTACTTC. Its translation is CASNTGTSGGVAKNIQYF.

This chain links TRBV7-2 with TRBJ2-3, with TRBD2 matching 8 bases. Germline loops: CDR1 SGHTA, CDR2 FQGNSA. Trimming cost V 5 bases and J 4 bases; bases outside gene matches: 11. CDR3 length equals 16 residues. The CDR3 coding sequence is TGTGCCAGCAGCACTCGTTTCGTAGCGGGGCCAGATACGCAGTATTTT. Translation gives CASSTRFVAGPDTQYF.

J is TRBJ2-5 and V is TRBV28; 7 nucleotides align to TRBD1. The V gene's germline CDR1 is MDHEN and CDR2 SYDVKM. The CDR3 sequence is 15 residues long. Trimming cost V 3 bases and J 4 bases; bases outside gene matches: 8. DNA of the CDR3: TGTGCCAGCAGTTTTGGAGGCCAGGGGGTAGAGACCCAGTACTTC. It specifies CASSFGGQGVETQYF.

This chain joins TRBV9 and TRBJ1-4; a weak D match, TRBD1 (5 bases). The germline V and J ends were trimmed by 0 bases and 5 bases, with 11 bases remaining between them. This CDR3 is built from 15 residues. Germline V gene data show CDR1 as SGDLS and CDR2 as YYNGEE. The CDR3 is CASSVAGTVNEKLFF. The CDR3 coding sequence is TGTGCCAGCAGCGTAGCTGGGACGGTAAATGAAAAACTGTTTTTT.

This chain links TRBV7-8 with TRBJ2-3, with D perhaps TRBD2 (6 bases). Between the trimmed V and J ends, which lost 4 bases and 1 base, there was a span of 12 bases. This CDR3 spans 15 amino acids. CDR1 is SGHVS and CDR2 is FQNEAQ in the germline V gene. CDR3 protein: CASSSRDFGTDTQYF. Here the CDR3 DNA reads TGTGCCAGCAGCTCCCGGGACTTCGGCACAGATACGCAGTATTTT. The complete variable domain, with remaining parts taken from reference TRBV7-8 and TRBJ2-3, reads GAGVSQSPRYKVAKRGQDVALRCDPISGHVSLFWYQQALGQGPEFLTYFQNEAQLDKSGLPSDRFFAERPEGSVSTLKIQRTQQEDSAVYLCASSSRDFGTDTQYFGPGTRLTVL.

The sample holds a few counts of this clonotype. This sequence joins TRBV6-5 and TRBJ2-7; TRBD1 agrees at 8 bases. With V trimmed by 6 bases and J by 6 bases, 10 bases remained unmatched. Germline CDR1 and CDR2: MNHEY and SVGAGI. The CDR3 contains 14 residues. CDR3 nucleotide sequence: TGTGCCAGCAGATTACAGGGGGTAACATCCGAGCAGTACTTC. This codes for CASRLQGVTSEQYF.

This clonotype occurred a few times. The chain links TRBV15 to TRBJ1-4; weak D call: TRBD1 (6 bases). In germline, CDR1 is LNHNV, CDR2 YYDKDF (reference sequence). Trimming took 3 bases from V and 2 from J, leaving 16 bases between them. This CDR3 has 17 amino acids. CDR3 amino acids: CATSSWGGQLTNEKLFF. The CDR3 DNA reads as TGTGCCACCAGCAGCTGGGGGGGCCAGTTGACTAATGAAAAACTGTTTTTT.

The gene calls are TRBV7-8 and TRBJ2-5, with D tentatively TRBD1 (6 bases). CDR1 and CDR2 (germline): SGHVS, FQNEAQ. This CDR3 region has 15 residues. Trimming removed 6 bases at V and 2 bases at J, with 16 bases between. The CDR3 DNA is TGTGCCAGCAGACGGACAGCGATATCTCAAGAGACCCAGTACTTC. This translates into CASRRTAISQETQYF.

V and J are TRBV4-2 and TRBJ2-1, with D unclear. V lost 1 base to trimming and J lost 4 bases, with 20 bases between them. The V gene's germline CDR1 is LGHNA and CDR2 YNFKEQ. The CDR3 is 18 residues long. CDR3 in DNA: TGTGCCAGCAGCCAAGGGAAGCGAGGCTCCACCTTGTACAATGAGCAGTTCTTC. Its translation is CASSQGKRGSTLYNEQFF.

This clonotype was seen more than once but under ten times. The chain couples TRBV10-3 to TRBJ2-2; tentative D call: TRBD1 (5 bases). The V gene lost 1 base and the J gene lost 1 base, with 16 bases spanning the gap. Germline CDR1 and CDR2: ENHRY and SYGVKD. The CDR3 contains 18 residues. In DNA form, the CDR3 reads TGTGCCATCAGTGAGTTCTGGACCGAGCAGGGGAACACCGGGGAGCTGTTTTTT. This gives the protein CAISEFWTEQGNTGELFF.

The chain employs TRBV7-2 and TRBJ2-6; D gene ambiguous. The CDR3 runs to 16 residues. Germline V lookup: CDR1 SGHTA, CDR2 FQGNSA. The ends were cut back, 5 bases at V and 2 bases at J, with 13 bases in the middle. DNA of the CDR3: TGTGCCAGCAGCGACACCCCAGGAACTGGGGCCAACGTCCTGACTTTC. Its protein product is CASSDTPGTGANVLTF.

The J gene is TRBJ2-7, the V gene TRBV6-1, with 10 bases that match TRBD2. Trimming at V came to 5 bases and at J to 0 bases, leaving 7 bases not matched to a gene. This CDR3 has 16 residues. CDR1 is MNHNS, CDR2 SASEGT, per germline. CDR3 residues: CASSSVSGRASYEQYF. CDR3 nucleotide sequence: TGTGCCAGCAGTAGTGTGAGCGGGAGGGCCTCCTACGAGCAGTACTTC.